A single sample is the source of the 8 T cell receptor beta chains below, sequenced in a study of cytomegalovirus exposure and HLA in healthy donors. Only in-frame clones appear in the TCRdb table, and some are missing; sequencing was by immunoSEQ multiplex PCR. The sample shows 330,000 or so clones, more than 80% of them seen only once. Sequences were obtained from PBMCs. All receptors come from a woman under 30 in good health and CMV-seronegative.

This rearrangement joins TRBV30 to TRBJ2-1; TRBD1 might be the D (6 bases). V lost 0 bases and J 8 bases, leaving 14 bases between the germline ends. The V gene's germline CDR1 is GTSNPN and CDR2 SVGIG (reference sequence). The CDR3 consists of 14 residues. The CDR3 bases are TGTGCCTGGAGTGTACAAGGGGGTTCCCATGAGCAGTTCTTC. Translation gives CAWSVQGGSHEQFF.

This chain uses TRBV15 with TRBJ2-7; 7 bases agree with TRBD2. CDR3 size: 12 residues. The V and J ends lost 11 bases and 5 bases, in that order; junction bases with no gene match: 9. CDR1 and CDR2 (germline): LNHNV, YYDKDF (reference sequence). CDR3 amino acids: CAPQGGLHEQYF. In DNA, the CDR3 is TGTGCCCCCCAGGGAGGGCTCCACGAGCAGTACTTC.

The table lists this clone with a few counts. The chain uses TRBV6-5 and TRBJ2-7, with D uncertain. The CDR3 covers 15 residues. Germline-derived CDR1 and CDR2 are MNHEY and SVGAGI. V lost 0 bases and J lost 4, with 13 bases in between. CDR3 region: CASSYSNFLVYEQYF. CDR3 DNA sequence: TGTGCCAGCAGTTACTCGAACTTCCTGGTATACGAGCAGTACTTC.

The chain combines TRBV7-9 with TRBJ2-1; TRBD2 agrees at 8 bases. The CDR3 has 17 residues. Germline CDR1 SEHNR, CDR2 FQNEAQ (reference sequence). Germline trimming cut 4 bases from V and 8 bases from J; bases unmatched to any gene: 16. The CDR3 sequence: CASSSGGEASGLDEQFF. For the CDR3, the DNA is TGTGCCAGCAGCTCGGGTGGGGAGGCTAGCGGGCTCGATGAGCAGTTCTTC.

This clone was counted between two and nine times. The V gene is TRBV5-1, the J gene TRBJ2-7; D is uncertain. Germline values: CDR1 SGHRS, CDR2 YFSETQ. The CDR3 extends over 14 amino acids. Trimming left V 4 bases short and J 5 bases short, with 16 bases between. CDR3 residues: CASSLSASYDEQYF. CDR3 DNA: TGCGCCAGCAGCCTCTCCGCTAGTTATGACGAGCAGTACTTC.

The V gene is TRBV19, the J gene TRBJ1-5, with D perhaps TRBD1 (5 bases). Per germline, CDR1 LNHDA and CDR2 SQIVND (reference sequence). V was clipped by 4 bases and J by 4 bases, with 17 bases between them. The CDR3 has 16 amino acids. CDR3 in DNA: TGTGCCAGTAGTAGTTCCAGACAGTCCTTTAATCAGCCCCAGCATTTT. As protein: CASSSSRQSFNQPQHF.

This rearrangement joins TRBV25-1 to TRBJ1-1; a possible D gene is TRBD1 (6 bases). This CDR3 spans 12 amino acids. Trimming removed 3 bases at V and 7 bases at J, with 9 bases between. CDR1 MGHDK and CDR2 SYGVNS come from the germline V gene. The CDR3 loop reads CASSDPDSEAFF. The CDR3 nucleotides read TGTGCCAGCAGTGATCCGGACAGTGAAGCTTTCTTT.

The rearrangement joins TRBV28 to TRBJ1-1; the D is unclear. V lost 7 bases and J lost 8, with 14 bases in between. From germline, CDR1 is MDHEN and CDR2 SYDVKM. CDR3 size: 12 residues. CDR3 region: CASTDSWREAFF. DNA for the CDR3: TGTGCCAGCACTGACTCCTGGCGGGAAGCTTTCTTT.